This is a list of T cell receptor beta chains from one sample in a study of early T cells in non-severe SARS-CoV-2 infection. TCRdb redid the calling of the 5' RACE reads with MiXCR, one entry per CDR3 protein. The data contain about 48,000 distinct CDR3 sequences, around 13% of them singletons. The sequenced material came from whole blood. These receptors came from an adult who was a healthcare worker with PCR-confirmed SARS-CoV-2 infection or an uninfected control (not recorded which). Both conserved end residues are part of each CDR3. Fields, in order: J gene, clone size, D gene, V gene, CDR3 protein, CDR3 DNA. D genes are given only for firm matches. Not every row has a clone size; where given, it reads once, few, many or a size class.

j_gene: TRBJ1-1; abundance: NA; d_gene: NA; v_gene: TRBV29-1; CDR3aa: CSTGDPDTEAFF; CDR3nt: TGCAGCACCGGAGACCCGGACACTGAAGCTTTCTTT
j_gene: TRBJ1-1; abundance: NA; d_gene: NA; v_gene: TRBV3-1; CDR3aa: CASSQQWNTEAFF; CDR3nt: TGTGCCAGCAGCCAACAGTGGAACACTGAAGCTTTCTTT
j_gene: TRBJ1-2; abundance: few; d_gene: TRBD1; v_gene: TRBV2; CDR3aa: CAGLGAGGFYGYTF; CDR3nt: TGTGCCGGGCTCGGGGCAGGGGGCTTCTATGGCTACACCTTC
j_gene: TRBJ2-5; abundance: many; d_gene: NA; v_gene: TRBV24-1; CDR3aa: CATSDSWGETQYF; CDR3nt: TGTGCCACCAGTGACTCCTGGGGAGAGACCCAGTACTTC
j_gene: TRBJ2-5; abundance: NA; d_gene: TRBD2; v_gene: TRBV2; CDR3aa: CASSRSGGGETQYF; CDR3nt: TGTGCCAGCAGTAGGAGCGGGGGAGGGGAGACCCAGTACTTC
j_gene: TRBJ2-3; abundance: NA; d_gene: TRBD2; v_gene: TRBV28; CDR3aa: CASSPAGGTDTQYF; CDR3nt: TGTGCCAGCAGTCCCGCGGGGGGCACAGATACGCAGTATTTT
j_gene: TRBJ2-7; abundance: many; d_gene: NA; v_gene: TRBV20-1; CDR3aa: CSASGDRDEQYF; CDR3nt: TGCAGTGCTAGCGGTGACCGAGACGAGCAGTACTTC
j_gene: TRBJ2-2; abundance: many; d_gene: NA; v_gene: TRBV5-4; CDR3aa: CASSSRATGELFF; CDR3nt: TGTGCCAGCAGCTCCCGCGCGACCGGGGAGCTGTTTTTT
j_gene: TRBJ1-2; abundance: NA; d_gene: NA; v_gene: TRBV10-3; CDR3aa: CAISDLRPARSYTF; CDR3nt: TGTGCCATCAGTGATCTGAGGCCAGCTCGGAGCTACACCTTC
j_gene: TRBJ2-1; abundance: NA; d_gene: NA; v_gene: TRBV29-1; CDR3aa: CSVEDLRLVTGFF; CDR3nt: TGCAGCGTTGAAGATCTTAGACTCGTCACCGGGTTCTTC
j_gene: TRBJ2-3; abundance: NA; d_gene: TRBD1; v_gene: TRBV20-1; CDR3aa: CSSPGQGGTDTQYF; CDR3nt: TGCAGTTCTCCGGGACAGGGGGGCACAGATACGCAGTATTTT
j_gene: TRBJ2-2; abundance: NA; d_gene: NA; v_gene: TRBV5-5; CDR3aa: CASSLFPVSTGELFF; CDR3nt: TGTGCCAGCAGCTTGTTCCCAGTCAGCACCGGGGAGCTGTTTTTT
j_gene: TRBJ1-1; abundance: many; d_gene: TRBD1; v_gene: TRBV2; CDR3aa: CASSRQGARTEAFF; CDR3nt: TGTGCCAGCAGTAGACAGGGGGCGCGGACTGAAGCTTTCTTT
j_gene: TRBJ2-2; abundance: NA; d_gene: NA; v_gene: TRBV5-1; CDR3aa: CASSLRSGPSTQLNTGELFF; CDR3nt: TGCGCCAGCAGCTTAAGATCGGGGCCCTCCACACAATTGAACACCGGGGAGCTGTTTTTT
j_gene: TRBJ1-1; abundance: NA; d_gene: NA; v_gene: TRBV6-6; CDR3aa: CASSSDGEAFF; CDR3nt: TGTGCCAGCAGTTCGGACGGTGAAGCTTTCTTT
j_gene: TRBJ1-1; abundance: many; d_gene: TRBD1; v_gene: TRBV20-1; CDR3aa: CSARDRDRVTEAFF; CDR3nt: TGCAGTGCTAGAGATAGGGACAGGGTGACTGAAGCTTTCTTT
j_gene: TRBJ1-5; abundance: medium-sized; d_gene: NA; v_gene: TRBV7-2; CDR3aa: CASSSGTRENQPQHF; CDR3nt: TGTGCCAGCAGCTCCGGGACGAGAGAAAATCAGCCCCAGCATTTT